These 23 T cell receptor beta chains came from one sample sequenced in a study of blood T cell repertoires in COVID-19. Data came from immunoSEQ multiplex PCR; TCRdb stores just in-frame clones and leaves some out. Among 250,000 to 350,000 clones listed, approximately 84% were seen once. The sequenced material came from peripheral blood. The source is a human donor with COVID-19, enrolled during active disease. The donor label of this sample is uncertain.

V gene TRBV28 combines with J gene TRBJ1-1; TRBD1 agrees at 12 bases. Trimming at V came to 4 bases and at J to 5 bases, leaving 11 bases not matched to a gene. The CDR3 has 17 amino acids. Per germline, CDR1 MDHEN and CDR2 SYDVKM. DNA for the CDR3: TGTGCCAGCAGTTCACCCGGGACAGGGGGCTGGGGGACTGAAGCTTTCTTT. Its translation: CASSSPGTGGWGTEAFF. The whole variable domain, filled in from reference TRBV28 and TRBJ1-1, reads DVKVTQSSRYLVKRTGEKVFLECVQDMDHENMFWYRQDPGLGLRLIYFSYDVKMKEKGDIPEGYSVSREKKERFSLILESASTNQTSMYLCASSSPGTGGWGTEAFFGQGTRLTVV.

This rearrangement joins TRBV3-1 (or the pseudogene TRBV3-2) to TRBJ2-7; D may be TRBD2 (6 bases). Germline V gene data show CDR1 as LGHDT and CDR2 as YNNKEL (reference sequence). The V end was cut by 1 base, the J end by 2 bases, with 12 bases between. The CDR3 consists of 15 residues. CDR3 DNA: TGTGCCAGCAGCCAAGGGGCGGGACGTACCTACGAGCAGTACTTC. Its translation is CASSQGAGRTYEQYF.

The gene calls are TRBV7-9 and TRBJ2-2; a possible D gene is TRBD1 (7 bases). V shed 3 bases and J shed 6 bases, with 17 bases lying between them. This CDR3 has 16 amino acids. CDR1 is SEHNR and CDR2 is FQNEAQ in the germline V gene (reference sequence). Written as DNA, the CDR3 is TGTGCCAGCAGCTTTTCTCAGGGGGGTACGTCCGGGGAGCTGTTTTTT. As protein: CASSFSQGGTSGELFF.

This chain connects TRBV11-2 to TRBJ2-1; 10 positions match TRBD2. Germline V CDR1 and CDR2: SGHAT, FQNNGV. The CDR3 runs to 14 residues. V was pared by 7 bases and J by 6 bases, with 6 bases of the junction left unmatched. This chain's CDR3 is CASNLAGVTNEQFF. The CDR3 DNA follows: TGTGCCAGCAATCTAGCGGGAGTAACCAATGAGCAGTTCTTC.

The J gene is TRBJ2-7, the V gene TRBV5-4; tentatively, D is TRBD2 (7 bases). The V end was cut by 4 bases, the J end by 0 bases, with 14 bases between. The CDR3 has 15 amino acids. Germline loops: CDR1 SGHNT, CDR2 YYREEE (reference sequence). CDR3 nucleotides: TGTGCCAGCAGCCCGGGGGGCGGGAACTCCTACGAGCAGTACTTC. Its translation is CASSPGGGNSYEQYF.

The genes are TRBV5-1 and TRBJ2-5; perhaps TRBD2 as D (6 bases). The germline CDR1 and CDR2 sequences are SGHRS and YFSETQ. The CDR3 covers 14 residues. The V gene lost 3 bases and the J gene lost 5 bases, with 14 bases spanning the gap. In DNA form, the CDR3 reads TGCGCCAGCAGCTACCAACTAGGAGGGGAGACCCAGTACTTC. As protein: CASSYQLGGETQYF.

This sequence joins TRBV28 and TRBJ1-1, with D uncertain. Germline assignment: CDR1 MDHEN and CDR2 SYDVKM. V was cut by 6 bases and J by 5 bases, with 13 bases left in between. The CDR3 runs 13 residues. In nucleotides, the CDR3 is TGTGCCAGCAGGCGTGGAGGTAGGACTGAAGCTTTCTTT. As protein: CASRRGGRTEAFF.

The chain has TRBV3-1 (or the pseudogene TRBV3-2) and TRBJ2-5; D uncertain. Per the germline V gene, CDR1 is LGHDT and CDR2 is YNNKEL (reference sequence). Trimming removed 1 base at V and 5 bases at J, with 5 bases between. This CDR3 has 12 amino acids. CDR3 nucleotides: TGTGCCAGCAGCCAAGTAGATGAGACCCAGTACTTC. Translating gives CASSQVDETQYF.

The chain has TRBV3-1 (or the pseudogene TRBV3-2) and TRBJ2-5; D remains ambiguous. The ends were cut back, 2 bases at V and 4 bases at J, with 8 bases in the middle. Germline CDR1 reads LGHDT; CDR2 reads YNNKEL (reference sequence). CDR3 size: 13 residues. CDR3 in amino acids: CASSQLSVETQYF. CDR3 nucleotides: TGTGCCAGCAGCCAACTATCGGTAGAGACCCAGTACTTC.

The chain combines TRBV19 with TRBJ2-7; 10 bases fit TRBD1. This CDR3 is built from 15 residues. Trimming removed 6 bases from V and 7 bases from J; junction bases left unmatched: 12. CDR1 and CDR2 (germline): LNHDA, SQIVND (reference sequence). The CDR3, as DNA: TGTGCCAGTAGAGGGTCCGGGACAGGGGAGTTGGAGCAGTACTTC. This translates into CASRGSGTGELEQYF.

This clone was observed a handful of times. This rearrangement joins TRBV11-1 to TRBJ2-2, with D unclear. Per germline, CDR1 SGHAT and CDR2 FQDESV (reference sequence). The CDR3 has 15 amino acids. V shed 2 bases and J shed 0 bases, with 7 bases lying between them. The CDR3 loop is CASSLFRSNTGELFF. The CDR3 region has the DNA TGTGCCAGCAGCTTATTCAGGTCGAACACCGGGGAGCTGTTTTTT.

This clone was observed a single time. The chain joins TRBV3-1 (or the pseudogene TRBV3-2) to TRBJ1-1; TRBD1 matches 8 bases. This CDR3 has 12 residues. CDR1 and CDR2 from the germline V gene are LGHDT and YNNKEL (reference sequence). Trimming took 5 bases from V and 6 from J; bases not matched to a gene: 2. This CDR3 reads CASSGDRPEAFF. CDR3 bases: TGTGCCAGCAGCGGGGACAGGCCTGAAGCTTTCTTT.

The DNA of the CDR3 is TGTGCCAGCAGTACCCGACAGGGGGCGCAGCCCCAGCATTTT. As protein: CASSTRQGAQPQHF. The chain employs TRBV6-5 and TRBJ1-5, with TRBD1 matching 10 bases. The CDR3 extends over 14 amino acids. Trimming removed 5 bases from V and 7 bases from J; junction bases left unmatched: 5. Germline V lookup: CDR1 MNHEY, CDR2 SVGAGI.

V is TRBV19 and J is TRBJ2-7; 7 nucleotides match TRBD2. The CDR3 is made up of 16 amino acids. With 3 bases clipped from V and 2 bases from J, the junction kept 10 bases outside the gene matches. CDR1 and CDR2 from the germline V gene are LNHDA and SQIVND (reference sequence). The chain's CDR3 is CASSMGLAVYTYEQYF. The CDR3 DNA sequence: TGTGCCAGTAGTATGGGGCTAGCGGTTTACACCTACGAGCAGTACTTC.

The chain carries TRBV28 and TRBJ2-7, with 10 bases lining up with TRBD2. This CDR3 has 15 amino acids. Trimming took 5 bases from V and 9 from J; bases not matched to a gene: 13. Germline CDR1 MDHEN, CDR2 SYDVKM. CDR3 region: CASSPPAGGPQGQYF. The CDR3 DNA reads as TGTGCCAGCAGTCCACCAGCGGGAGGGCCACAAGGGCAGTACTTC. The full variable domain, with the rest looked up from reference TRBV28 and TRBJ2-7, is DVKVTQSSRYLVKRTGEKVFLECVQDMDHENMFWYRQDPGLGLRLIYFSYDVKMKEKGDIPEGYSVSREKKERFSLILESASTNQTSMYLCASSPPAGGPQGQYFGPGTRLTVT.

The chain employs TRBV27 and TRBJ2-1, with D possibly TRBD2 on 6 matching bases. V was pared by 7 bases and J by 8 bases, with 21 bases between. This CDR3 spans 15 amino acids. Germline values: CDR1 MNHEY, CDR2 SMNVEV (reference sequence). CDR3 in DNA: TGTGCCAGCATTGCGGGACCGGGAGTTAGGCATGAGCAGTTCTTC. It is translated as CASIAGPGVRHEQFF.

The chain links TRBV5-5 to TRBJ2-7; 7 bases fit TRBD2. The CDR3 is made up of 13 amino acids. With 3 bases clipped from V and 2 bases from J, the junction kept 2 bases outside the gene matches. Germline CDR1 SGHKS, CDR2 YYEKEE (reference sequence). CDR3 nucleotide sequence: TGTGCCAGCAGCTCCGGACTAGCCTACGAGCAGTACTTC. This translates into CASSSGLAYEQYF.

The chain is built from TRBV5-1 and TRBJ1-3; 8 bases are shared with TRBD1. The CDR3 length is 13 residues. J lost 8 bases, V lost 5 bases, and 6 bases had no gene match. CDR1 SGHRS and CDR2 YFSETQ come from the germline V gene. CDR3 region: CASSETGAHTIYF. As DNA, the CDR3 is TGCGCCAGCAGTGAGACAGGGGCACACACCATATATTTT.

CDR3 protein: CASSLVGGQGSEAFF. CDR3 in DNA: TGTGCCAGCAGCTTAGTAGGGGGACAGGGGTCTGAAGCTTTCTTT. The chain links TRBV7-2 to TRBJ1-1; 10 bases align to TRBD1. This CDR3 spans 15 amino acids. Per the germline V gene, CDR1 is SGHTA and CDR2 is FQGNSA. Trimming cost V 1 base and J 6 bases; bases outside gene matches: 5.

CDR3 amino acids: CASSLLAGGTGELFF. CDR3 DNA sequence: TGTGCCAGCAGCCTATTAGCGGGAGGGACCGGGGAGCTGTTTTTT. This chain links TRBV3-1 (or the pseudogene TRBV3-2) with TRBJ2-2, with 11 bases aligning to TRBD2. The CDR3 has 15 residues. V shed 4 bases and J 5 bases; nucleotides not matched to a gene: 3. CDR1 and CDR2 (germline): LGHDT, YNNKEL (reference sequence).

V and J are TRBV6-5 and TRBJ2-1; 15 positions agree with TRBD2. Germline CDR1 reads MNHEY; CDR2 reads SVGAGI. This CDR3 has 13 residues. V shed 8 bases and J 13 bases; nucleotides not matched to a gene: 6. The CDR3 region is CASPGTSGRPQFF. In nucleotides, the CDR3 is TGTGCCAGCCCCGGGACTAGCGGGAGGCCTCAGTTCTTC.

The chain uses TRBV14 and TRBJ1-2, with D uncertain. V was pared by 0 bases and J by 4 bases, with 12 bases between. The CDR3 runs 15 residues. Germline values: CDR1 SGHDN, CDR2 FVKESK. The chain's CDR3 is CASSQDFPPGYGYTF. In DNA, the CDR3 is TGTGCCAGCAGCCAAGACTTTCCCCCGGGCTATGGCTACACCTTC. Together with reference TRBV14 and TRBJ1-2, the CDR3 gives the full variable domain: EAGVTQFPSHSVIEKGQTVTLRCDPISGHDNLYWYRRVMGKEIKFLLHFVKESKQDESGMPNNRFLAERTGGTYSTLKVQPAELEDSGVYFCASSQDFPPGYGYTFGSGTRLTVV.

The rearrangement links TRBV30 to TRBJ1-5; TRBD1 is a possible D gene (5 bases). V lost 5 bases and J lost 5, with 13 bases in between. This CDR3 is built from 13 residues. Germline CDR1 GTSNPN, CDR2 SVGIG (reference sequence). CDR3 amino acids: CAWGGGGDQPQHF. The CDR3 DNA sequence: TGTGCCTGGGGTGGGGGAGGGGATCAGCCCCAGCATTTT.